Each of the 24 T cell receptor beta chains below was sequenced from the same sample in a study of blood T cells in healthy people across ages (dated by TCRdb to the mid-2010s). The library was built by means of 5' RACE. The sequencer was an Illumina HiSeq 2500. The second PCR ran for roughly 7 to 11 cycles and used a J-beta primer mix along with a sample-barcoded 5' primer. The raw public reads went through TCRdb reprocessing: fastp at Q25, MiXCR clone calling, in-frame beta chains kept. Identical CDR3 protein sequences are pooled into one entry, listed with their most common genes and DNA. The sample has 750,000 to 1,000,000 distinct CDR3 sequences on record, around 29% of them singletons. The ten top clones hold roughly a tenth of the sample. A further study also used this sample, focusing on T cells of mothers and their children.

The sample taken for sequencing was blood. The receptors come from a woman in her thirties or forties in good health.

A remark on this clonotype: Being one base from a much bigger clone, this may be a read error. The V gene is TRBV6-6, the J gene TRBJ1-2; 7 nucleotides match TRBD1. The CDR3 consists of 15 residues. Germline V gene lookup returns CDR1 MNHNY and CDR2 SVGAGI (reference sequence). V shed 0 bases, J shed 4 bases, and the junction held 5 bases outside the gene matches. Written as DNA, the CDR3 is TGTGCCAGCAGTTACTCGACAGGGTCCCGCTATGGCTACACCTTC. It encodes CASSYSTGSRYGYTF.

Worth noting for this clonotype: A much bigger clone sits one base away, suggesting this may be a read error. V usage is TRBV27 and J usage is TRBJ1-2; 10 bases match TRBD1. The CDR3 is made up of 15 amino acids. CDR1 is MNHEY and CDR2 is SMNVEV in the germline V gene (reference sequence). This chain's CDR3 is CASRRQGASVGGHTF. The CDR3, as DNA: TGTGCCAGCCGCAGACAGGGGGCGAGTGTAGGTGGCCACACCTTC.

This clonotype occurred a few times. The chain is built from TRBV9 and TRBJ1-4, with no clear D. CDR3 length: 16 amino acids. Trimming pared 2 bases from V and 2 bases from J, leaving 13 bases between. The germline CDR1 and CDR2 sequences are SGDLS and YYNGEE. CDR3 sequence (DNA): TGTGCCAGCAGCGTTAGTGGACGGCCGACTAATGAAAAACTGTTTTTT. It translates to CASSVSGRPTNEKLFF.

This chain connects TRBV12-3 or TRBV12-4 to TRBJ1-3; D unclear. The CDR3 has 13 amino acids. Trimming removed 6 bases at V and 4 bases at J, with 10 bases between. In nucleotides, the CDR3 is TGTGCCAGCAGCTTTGCGGAGGGAAACACCATATATTTT. Translating gives CASSFAEGNTIYF.

V and J are TRBV6-4 and TRBJ1-2; no definite D call. CDR3 length equals 15 residues. Trimming shortened V by 2 bases and J by 1 base, and 11 bases separated the two germline ends. CDR1 and CDR2 (germline): MRHNA, SNTAGT. The CDR3: CASSDLRAYNYGYTF. The CDR3 DNA sequence: TGTGCCAGCAGTGACCTCCGGGCCTATAACTATGGCTACACCTTC.

This clonotype occurred a few times. J is TRBJ1-2 and V is TRBV24-1; 11 bases are a match to TRBD1. The CDR3 is 16 amino acids. The V and J ends lost 4 bases and 2 bases, in that order; junction bases with no gene match: 5. Germline CDR1 reads KGHDR; CDR2 reads SFDVKD. The CDR3, as DNA: TGTGCCACCAGTGACGACCGGGACAGGGGGAACTATGGCTACACCTTC. Its translation: CATSDDRDRGNYGYTF.

This clonotype turned up a few times. The chain combines TRBV9 with TRBJ2-7; TRBD2 might be the D (7 bases). The germline V gene has CDR1 SGDLS and CDR2 YYNGEE. V was clipped by 4 bases and J by 5 bases, with 16 bases between them. The CDR3 has 14 residues. The CDR3 DNA follows: TGTGCCAGCAGCCCCGAGGGAGGGGGAGACGAGCAGTACTTC. This codes for CASSPEGGGDEQYF.

This clonotype has a handful of counts. Compared with germline, one end of the junction differs, possibly owing to a read error. The chain joins TRBV27 to TRBJ1-1; unclear D gene. Looked up from germline, CDR1 is MNHEY and CDR2 is SMNVEV (reference sequence). The CDR3 loop spans 13 amino acids. The CDR3 DNA is TGTACCAGCAGTATACATTGGAACACTGAAGCTTTCTTT. As protein: CTSSIHWNTEAFF.

There are a few counts of this clonotype. The gene calls are TRBV28 and TRBJ2-6; 11 nucleotides agree with TRBD1. Trimming took 6 bases from V and 1 from J; bases not matched to a gene: 2. There are 16 residues in the CDR3. Germline V gene data show CDR1 as MDHEN and CDR2 as SYDVKM. For the CDR3, the DNA is TGTGCCAGCAGAGGGGACAGGGGGTCTGGGGCCAACGTCCTGACTTTC. It specifies CASRGDRGSGANVLTF. The full variable domain, rest sourced from reference TRBV28 and TRBJ2-6, is DVKVTQSSRYLVKRTGEKVFLECVQDMDHENMFWYRQDPGLGLRLIYFSYDVKMKEKGDIPEGYSVSREKKERFSLILESASTNQTSMYLCASRGDRGSGANVLTFGAGSRLTVL.

The chain links TRBV5-5 to TRBJ2-2; a possible D gene is TRBD1 (6 bases). The CDR3 runs 16 residues. V was shortened by 6 bases and J by 0 bases, with 15 bases between the two germline ends. Germline V lookup: CDR1 SGHKS, CDR2 YYEKEE (reference sequence). For the CDR3, the DNA is TGTGCCAGCACCCCGGCACAGGGTTCGAACACCGGGGAGCTGTTTTTT. This codes for CASTPAQGSNTGELFF.

The V gene is TRBV9, the J gene TRBJ2-5; tentatively, D is TRBD1 or TRBD2 (5 bases each). V lost 0 bases and J 4 bases, leaving 16 bases between the germline ends. Germline V gives CDR1 SGDLS, CDR2 YYNGEE. This CDR3 region has 16 residues. As DNA, the CDR3 is TGTGCCAGCAGCGTAGGAGGGTGGGGCTGGGGAGAGACCCAGTACTTC. This sequence encodes CASSVGGWGWGETQYF.

This clonotype was seen only a few times. CDR3 region: CASSPGARMNTEAFF. In DNA, the CDR3 is TGCGCCAGCAGCCCGGGGGCCAGAATGAACACTGAAGCTTTCTTT. The genes are TRBV5-1 and TRBJ1-1; D is possibly TRBD1 (6 bases). Germline V lookup: CDR1 SGHRS, CDR2 YFSETQ. V lost 4 bases to trimming and J lost 0 bases, with 13 bases between them. CDR3 length equals 15 residues. Looking up the rest from reference TRBV5-1 and TRBJ1-1 gives the full variable domain: KAGVTQTPRYLIKTRGQQVTLSCSPISGHRSVSWYQQTPGQGLQFLFEYFSETQRNKGNFPGRFSGRQFSNSRSEMNVSTLELGDSALYLCASSPGARMNTEAFFGQGTRLTVV.

Only one count was recorded for this clonotype. This may be a read error, as it is one base from a much larger clone. J is TRBJ2-7 and V is TRBV6-2 or TRBV6-3, with D perhaps TRBD2 (6 bases). CDR3 length: 12 residues. Trimming pared 8 bases from V and 4 bases from J, leaving 12 bases between. Germline V lookup: CDR1 MNHEY, CDR2 SVGEGT. The CDR3 sequence is CASGTDPYEQYF. In DNA form, the CDR3 reads TGTGCCAGCGGGACTGATCCTTACGAGCAGTACTTC.

A few counts support this clonotype. This chain connects TRBV27 to TRBJ2-7; D is unclear. Germline CDR1 is MNHEY and CDR2 is SMNVEV (reference sequence). The CDR3 is 12 amino acids. V lost 6 bases, J lost 6 bases, and 12 bases lay in between. CDR3: CASSPGKAEQYF. In DNA form, the CDR3 reads TGTGCCAGCAGCCCTGGTAAGGCCGAGCAGTACTTC.

For this clonotype: A much larger clone lies one base from this, so it may be a read error. The chain joins TRBV2 to TRBJ2-7, with D hard to call. V gave up 2 bases and J gave up 7 bases, with 12 bases separating them. CDR1 is SNHLY and CDR2 is FYNNEI in the germline V gene. The CDR3 is 13 residues long. The DNA of the CDR3 is TGTGCCAGCAGTGAAACCATGAGGATTGAGCAGTACTTC. As protein: CASSETMRIEQYF.

This clonotype was counted only a few times. The chain employs TRBV5-1 and TRBJ1-4, with 10 bases fitting TRBD1. The germline CDR1 and CDR2 sequences are SGHRS and YFSETQ. The CDR3 contains 15 residues. The trim removed 4 bases at V and 7 bases at J, leaving 7 bases unmatched. CDR3 coding DNA: TGCGCCAGCAGCCGACAGGGGGCCGGGGCTGAAAAACTGTTTTTT. Residues: CASSRQGAGAEKLFF.

Only a few counts were recorded for this clonotype. The chain has TRBV30 and TRBJ1-6; D ambiguous. CDR1 and CDR2 from the germline V gene are GTSNPN and SVGIG (reference sequence). V shed 2 bases and J shed 14 bases, with 13 bases lying between them. CDR3 length equals 12 residues. The DNA for the CDR3 is TGTGCCTGGAGTAGCGGCCGAGGGACCCTCCACTTT. Translation: CAWSSGRGTLHF.

This clonotype was observed a handful of times. The V gene is TRBV5-1, the J gene TRBJ2-7, with a tentative D call TRBD1 (6 bases). There are 14 residues in the CDR3. Trimming shortened V by 0 bases and J by 7 bases, and 14 bases separated the two germline ends. CDR1 SGHRS and CDR2 YFSETQ come from the germline V gene. The CDR3 region has the DNA TGCGCCAGCAGCTTGGCAGACAGGTCGTGGGAGCAGTACTTC. Translating gives CASSLADRSWEQYF.

This rearrangement joins TRBV2 to TRBJ2-7; no clear D gene. Germline V CDR1 and CDR2: SNHLY, FYNNEI. The CDR3 length is 16 residues. V gave up 5 bases and J gave up 4 bases, with 21 bases separating them. CDR3 sequence reads: CASSSYTKWTEYEQYF. As DNA, the CDR3 is TGTGCCAGCAGTTCCTACACAAAATGGACGGAATACGAGCAGTACTTC.

The chain joins TRBV7-8 to TRBJ1-1; D possibly corresponds to TRBD1 (6 bases). Germline CDR1 is SGHVS and CDR2 is FQNEAQ. The CDR3 is 14 residues long. Trimming took 5 bases from V and 1 from J, leaving 11 bases between them. CDR3 amino acids: CASSPVTGNTEAFF. As DNA, the CDR3 is TGTGCCAGCAGCCCGGTGACAGGGAACACTGAAGCTTTCTTT. Combining the CDR3 with reference TRBV7-8 and TRBJ1-1 gives the whole variable domain GAGVSQSPRYKVAKRGQDVALRCDPISGHVSLFWYQQALGQGPEFLTYFQNEAQLDKSGLPSDRFFAERPEGSVSTLKIQRTQQEDSAVYLCASSPVTGNTEAFFGQGTRLTVV.

This clonotype appeared a few times. The J gene is TRBJ1-5, the V gene TRBV6-5, with D uncertain. CDR1 and CDR2 (germline): MNHEY, SVGAGI. V was trimmed by 2 bases and J by 4 bases, leaving 12 bases between them. The CDR3 loop spans 15 amino acids. DNA for the CDR3: TGTGCCAGCAGTTACGGCGGAGGGTCAAATCAGCCCCAGCATTTT. It codes for CASSYGGGSNQPQHF.

This clonotype was detected many times. This chain joins TRBV14 and TRBJ2-5; D possibly matches TRBD1 or TRBD2 (5 bases each). Germline CDR1 and CDR2: SGHDN and FVKESK. The CDR3 runs 17 residues. V was pared by 0 bases and J by 2 bases, with 16 bases between. CDR3 in amino acids: CASSQEWGSYAQETQYF. CDR3 nucleotides: TGTGCCAGCAGCCAAGAATGGGGGAGTTACGCGCAAGAGACCCAGTACTTC.

There are a few counts of this clonotype. The chain links TRBV4-2 to TRBJ1-2; TRBD1 agrees at 9 bases. The germline CDR1 and CDR2 sequences are LGHNA and YNFKEQ. V lost 0 bases, J lost 6 bases, and 5 bases stayed unmatched. The CDR3 is 15 amino acids. CDR3 DNA: TGTGCCAGCAGCCAAGATAGAACAGGGGGCAATGGCTACACCTTC. Amino acid sequence: CASSQDRTGGNGYTF.

A note on this clonotype: The germline gene is not matched at one end of the junction; a read error may be the cause. DNA for the CDR3: TGTGCCAGCAGCTTAAGGGCGGGGACGGGTTTGACCCAACAAGGGACCCAGTACTTC. It specifies CASSLRAGTGLTQQGTQYF. The V and J genes are TRBV7-3 and TRBJ2-5; D might be TRBD2 (6 bases). This CDR3 is built from 19 residues. Germline-derived CDR1 and CDR2 are SGHTA and FQGTGA.